Below, 2 T cell receptor beta chains from the same sample are listed, as sequenced in a study of cytomegalovirus exposure and HLA in healthy donors. The PCR was carried out with 60 Vbeta primers and 13 Jbeta primers. Using immunoSEQ multiplex PCR, the repertoire was profiled, and TCRdb retains in-frame clones only, with some absent. This sample has 110,000 to 150,000 clones; 75% to 85% occur once, and the top ten carry roughly 2.4%. Material for sequencing was PBMCs. Receptors originate from a woman aged 18-29 years in good health and CMV-seropositive.

The rearrangement uses TRBV6-5 and TRBJ2-1, with TRBD2 identical over 12 bases. The CDR3 has 15 amino acids. The V gene's germline CDR1 is MNHEY and CDR2 SVGAGI. Trimming removed 4 bases from V and 7 bases from J; junction bases left unmatched: 5. The CDR3 loop is CASSFLAGGYNEQFF. In nucleotides, the CDR3 is TGTGCCAGCAGTTTTCTAGCGGGGGGGTATAATGAGCAGTTCTTC.

This sequence joins TRBV28 and TRBJ1-2; D possibly corresponds to TRBD1 (5 bases). There are 14 residues in the CDR3. Trimming pared 7 bases from V and 3 bases from J, leaving 15 bases between. CDR1 and CDR2 (germline): MDHEN, SYDVKM. The chain's CDR3 is CASTYGGDDYGYTF. The CDR3 DNA reads TGTGCCAGCACCTACGGGGGGGATGACTATGGCTACACCTTC.